This entry features one T cell receptor (beta chain) sequence. The antigen is undetermined. The source of the sample is a study of cytomegalovirus exposure and HLA in healthy donors. Overall study: Approximately 180 million T cells yielded 117 million unique TCR beta sequences in earlier analysis.

Germline V CDR1 and CDR2: MDHEN, SYDVKM. The CDR3 extends over 15 amino acids. With V trimmed by 6 bases and J by 5 bases, 8 bases remained unmatched. The PCR made use of 60 Vbeta and 13 Jbeta primers. Generated by immunoSEQ multiplex PCR, the TCRdb table keeps only in-frame clones and is missing some. Of roughly 130,000 clones listed, 65% to 90% are singletons. Findings of the study overall: In a later analysis, compared with equally common non-associated chains, HLA-associated beta chains were more expanded. In an earlier analysis, in 540 or so donors, most V segments appeared productive either ~87% or ~30% of the time. The classifier was said to identify cytomegalovirus status with high specificity and sensitivity.

The sequence derives from a male donor in good health and CMV-seropositive. Sequencing input: PBMCs. The chain uses TRBV28 and TRBJ2-3; 10 bases line up with TRBD2. The CDR3 region is CASSPSGRAGDTQYF. In nucleotides, the CDR3 is TGTGCCAGCAGCCCCAGCGGGAGGGCGGGAGATACGCAGTATTTT. The complete variable domain, with remaining parts taken from reference TRBV28 and TRBJ2-3, reads DVKVTQSSRYLVKRTGEKVFLECVQDMDHENMFWYRQDPGLGLRLIYFSYDVKMKEKGDIPEGYSVSREKKERFSLILESASTNQTSMYLCASSPSGRAGDTQYFGPGTRLTVL.